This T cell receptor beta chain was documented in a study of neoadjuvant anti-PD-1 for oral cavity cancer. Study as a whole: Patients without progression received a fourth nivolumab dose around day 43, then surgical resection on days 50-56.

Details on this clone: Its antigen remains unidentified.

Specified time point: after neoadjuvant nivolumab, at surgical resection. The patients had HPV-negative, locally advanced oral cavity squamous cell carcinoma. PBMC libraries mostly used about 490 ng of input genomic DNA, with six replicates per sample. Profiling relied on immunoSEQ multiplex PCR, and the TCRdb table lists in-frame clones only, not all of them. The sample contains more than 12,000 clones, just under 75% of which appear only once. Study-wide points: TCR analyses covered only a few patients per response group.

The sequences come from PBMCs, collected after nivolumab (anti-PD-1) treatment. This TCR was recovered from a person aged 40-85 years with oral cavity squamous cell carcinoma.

The CDR3 DNA sequence: TGTGCCAGCAGCACTACGACAGAAATCTACGAGCAGTACTTC. Translated: CASSTTTEIYEQYF. The rearrangement joins TRBV9 to TRBJ2-7; possible D gene TRBD1, 5 bases. The CDR3 is 14 residues long. V was trimmed by 4 bases and J by 3 bases, leaving 14 bases between them. Germline V CDR1 and CDR2: SGDLS, YYNGEE.